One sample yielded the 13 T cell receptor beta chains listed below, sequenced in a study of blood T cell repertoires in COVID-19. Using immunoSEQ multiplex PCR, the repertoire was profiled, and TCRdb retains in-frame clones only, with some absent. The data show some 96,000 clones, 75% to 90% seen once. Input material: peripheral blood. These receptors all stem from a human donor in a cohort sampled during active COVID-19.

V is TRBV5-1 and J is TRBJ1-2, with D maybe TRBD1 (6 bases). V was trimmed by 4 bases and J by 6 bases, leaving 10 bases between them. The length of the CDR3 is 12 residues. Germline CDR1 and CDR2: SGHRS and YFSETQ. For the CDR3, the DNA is TGCGCCAGCAGCAGGGGGGGCGATGGCTACACCTTC. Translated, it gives CASSRGGDGYTF.

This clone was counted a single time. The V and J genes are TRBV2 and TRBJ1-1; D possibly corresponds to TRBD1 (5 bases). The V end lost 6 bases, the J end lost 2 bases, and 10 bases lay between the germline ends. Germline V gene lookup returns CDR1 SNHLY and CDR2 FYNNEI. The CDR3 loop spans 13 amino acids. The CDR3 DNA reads TGTGCCAGCAGATGGGGCACAAACACTGAAGCTTTCTTT. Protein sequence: CASRWGTNTEAFF.

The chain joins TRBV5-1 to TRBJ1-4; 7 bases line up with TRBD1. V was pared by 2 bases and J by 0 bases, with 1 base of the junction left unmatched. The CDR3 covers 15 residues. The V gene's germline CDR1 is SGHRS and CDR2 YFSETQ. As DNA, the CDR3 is TGCGCCAGCAGCTTCGGGACAGCAACTAATGAAAAACTGTTTTTT. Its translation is CASSFGTATNEKLFF.

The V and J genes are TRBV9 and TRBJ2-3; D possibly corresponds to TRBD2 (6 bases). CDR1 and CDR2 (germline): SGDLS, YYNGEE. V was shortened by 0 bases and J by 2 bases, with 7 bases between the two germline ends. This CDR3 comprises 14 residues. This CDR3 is CASSVGGDTDTQYF. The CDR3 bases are TGTGCCAGCAGCGTAGGCGGGGACACAGATACGCAGTATTTT.

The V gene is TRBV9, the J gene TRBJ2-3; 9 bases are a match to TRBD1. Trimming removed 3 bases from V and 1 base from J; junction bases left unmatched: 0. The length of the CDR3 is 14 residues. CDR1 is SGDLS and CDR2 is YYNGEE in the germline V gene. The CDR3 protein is CASSGTGGTDTQYF. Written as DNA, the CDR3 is TGTGCCAGCAGCGGGACAGGGGGCACAGATACGCAGTATTTT.

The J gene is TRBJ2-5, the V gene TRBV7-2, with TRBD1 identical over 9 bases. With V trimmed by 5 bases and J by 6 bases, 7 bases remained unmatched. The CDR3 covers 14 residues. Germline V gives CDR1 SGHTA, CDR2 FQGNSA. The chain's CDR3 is CASSQGQGMKTQYF. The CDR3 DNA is TGTGCCAGCAGCCAGGGACAGGGAATGAAGACCCAGTACTTC.

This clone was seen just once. In DNA, the CDR3 is TGTGCCAGCAGCGCTGAGACAGGGGCCCAAGAGACCCAGTACTTC. Translated, it gives CASSAETGAQETQYF. The J gene is TRBJ2-5, the V gene TRBV9, with 8 bases aligning to TRBD1. After removal of 3 bases from V and 1 base from J, the junction contained 5 bases not matched to a gene. The CDR3 loop spans 15 amino acids. Germline CDR1 reads SGDLS; CDR2 reads YYNGEE.

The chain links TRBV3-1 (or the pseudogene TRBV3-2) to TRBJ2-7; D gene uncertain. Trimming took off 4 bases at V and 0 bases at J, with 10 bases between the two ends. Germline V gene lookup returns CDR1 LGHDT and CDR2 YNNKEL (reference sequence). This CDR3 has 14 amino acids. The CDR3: CASSPTGYSYEQYF. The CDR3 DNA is TGTGCCAGCAGCCCGACCGGGTACTCCTACGAGCAGTACTTC.

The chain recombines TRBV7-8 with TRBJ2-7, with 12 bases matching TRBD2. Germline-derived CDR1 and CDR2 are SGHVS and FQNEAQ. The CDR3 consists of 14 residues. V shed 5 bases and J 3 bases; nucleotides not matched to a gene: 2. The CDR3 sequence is CASSRLAGVYEQYF. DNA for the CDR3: TGTGCCAGCAGCCGACTAGCGGGGGTCTACGAGCAGTACTTC.

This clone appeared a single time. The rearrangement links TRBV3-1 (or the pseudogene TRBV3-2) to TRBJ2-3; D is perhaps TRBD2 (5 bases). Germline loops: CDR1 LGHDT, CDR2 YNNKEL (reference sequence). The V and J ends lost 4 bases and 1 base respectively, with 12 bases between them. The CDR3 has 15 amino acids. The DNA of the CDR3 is TGTGCCAGCAGCCGATACCGGGAACGCACAGATACGCAGTATTTT. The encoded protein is CASSRYRERTDTQYF.

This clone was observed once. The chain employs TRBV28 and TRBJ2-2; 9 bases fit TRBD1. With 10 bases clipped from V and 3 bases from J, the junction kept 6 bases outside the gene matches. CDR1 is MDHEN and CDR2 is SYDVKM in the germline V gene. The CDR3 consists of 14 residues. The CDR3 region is CATRQGEYTGELFF. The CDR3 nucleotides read TGTGCCACCAGACAGGGGGAGTACACCGGGGAGCTGTTTTTT.

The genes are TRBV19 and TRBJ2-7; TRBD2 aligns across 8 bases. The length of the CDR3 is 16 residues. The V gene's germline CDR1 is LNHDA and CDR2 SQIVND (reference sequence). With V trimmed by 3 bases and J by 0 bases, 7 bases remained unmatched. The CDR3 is CASSIRGGGTSYEQYF. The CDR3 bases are TGTGCCAGTAGTATTAGAGGCGGGGGGACCTCCTACGAGCAGTACTTC.

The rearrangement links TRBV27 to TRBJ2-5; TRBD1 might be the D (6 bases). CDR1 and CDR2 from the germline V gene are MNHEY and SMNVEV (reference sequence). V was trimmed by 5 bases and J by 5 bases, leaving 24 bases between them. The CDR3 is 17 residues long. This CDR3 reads CASSPTSRGGVRETQYF. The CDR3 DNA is TGTGCCAGCAGTCCAACCAGCAGGGGTGGCGTCCGGGAGACCCAGTACTTC.